This entry concerns a single T cell receptor beta chain. What it binds is not known. Quantitative 5'-RACE with molecular barcodes produced the TCR beta libraries. TCRdb redid the calling of the 5' RACE reads with MiXCR, one entry per CDR3 protein. The table lists tens of thousands of distinct CDR3 sequences, under 30% of them singletons. This sample stems from a study of CD8 T cells in ankylosing spondylitis. General study findings and limits: Disease-linked clones had a CD8+ phenotype and relatively low frequency in peripheral blood. Blood from ankylosing spondylitis patients appeared to carry a characteristic eight-variant TCR beta motif.

The CDR3 runs 15 residues. Trimming removed 0 bases at V and 2 bases at J, with 10 bases between. In germline, CDR1 is SGHTS, CDR2 YDEGEE. The chain uses TRBV5-8 and TRBJ2-3, with a weak D call TRBD1 (6 bases). The source material was blood, either unsorted or a sorted T cell fraction (not recorded which). The sequence was obtained from a male donor with ankylosing spondylitis or in good health (not recorded which). The CDR3 loop is CASSLGGTTTDTQYF. The CDR3 nucleotides read TGTGCCAGCAGCTTGGGGGGGACAACCACAGATACGCAGTATTTT.